These 3 T cell receptor beta chains share one sample of origin, sequenced in a study of post-analysis software for immune sequencing data. Their antigen targets remain unknown. Findings and caveats of the study: Controls showed lower frequencies than patients for 4 or 5 TRBV segments, and TRBV5-6, TRBV5-1 and TRBV20-1 were among these.

Incorporated into the TCR beta cDNA libraries were unique molecular identifiers, which served to reduce PCR and sequencing biases. TCRdb re-derived calls from the PCR reads in MiXCR, one entry per CDR3 protein. The sample comprises 650,000 to 900,000 distinct CDR3 sequences, 46% of which are singletons, and roughly 4.9% rests with the top ten. The sequencing sample was made of blood. The receptors come from a girl between 10 and 17 years old with multiple sclerosis.

V usage is TRBV7-9 and J usage is TRBJ2-1; maybe TRBD2 (5 bases). Germline CDR1 SEHNR, CDR2 FQNEAQ (reference sequence). CDR3 length: 15 amino acids. Trimming left V 5 bases short and J 7 bases short, with 18 bases between. The DNA of the CDR3 is TGTGCCAGCAGCCTGGGTCCCCACGGGGTTAATGAGCAGTTCTTC. It codes for CASSLGPHGVNEQFF.

This chain joins TRBV2 and TRBJ1-1, with D possibly TRBD1 on 6 matching bases. V dropped 6 bases and J dropped 7 bases, with 18 bases sitting between them. This CDR3 is 14 amino acids long. CDR1 and CDR2 from the germline V gene are SNHLY and FYNNEI. The CDR3 sequence: CASRVGYRDVEAFF. CDR3 DNA sequence: TGTGCCAGCAGGGTGGGGTACAGGGATGTTGAAGCTTTCTTT. Together with reference TRBV2 and TRBJ1-1, the CDR3 gives the full variable domain: EPEVTQTPSHQVTQMGQEVILRCVPISNHLYFYWYRQILGQKVEFLVSFYNNEISEKSEIFDDQFSVERPDGSNFTLKIRSTKLEDSAMYFCASRVGYRDVEAFFGQGTRLTVV.

This chain uses TRBV29-1 with TRBJ2-2; D gene unclear. The CDR3 loop spans 12 amino acids. The germline V gene encodes CDR1 SQVTM and CDR2 ANQGSEA. Trimming removed 1 base from V and 5 bases from J, with 5 bases in between. The CDR3 DNA reads TGCAGCGTTGAAGTCCAAACCGGGGAGCTGTTTTTT. It specifies CSVEVQTGELFF.